This TCR beta chain originates from a study of T cells after yellow fever vaccination. At the level of the study: Any fraction with a low cell number was prepared using SMART-Seq v4 Ultra Low Input.

Study-level results: Overall, a small share of clonotypes was seen in both CD4 and CD8 compartments. FACS-sorted repertoires could harbor abundant contaminating bulk-population clonotypes.

With respect to this clonotype: No antigen is known for it.

The CDR3 loop spans 17 amino acids. In germline, CDR1 is LGHNA, CDR2 YNFKEQ. The V gene lost 2 bases and the J gene lost 0 bases, with 14 bases spanning the gap. They built TCR cDNA with 5'RACE template switching, a step that put in a universal primer site and UMIs. MiXCR, run by TCRdb on the 5' RACE reads, gives a single entry per CDR3 protein. The sample contains some 320,000 distinct CDR3 sequences, less than 9.5% of which appear only once. The clonotype originates from a man younger than 30 who received the YFV17D yellow fever vaccine. The V and J genes are TRBV4-2 and TRBJ1-3, with D perhaps matching TRBD1 (6 bases). The sequencing used CD4+ T cells sorted from PBMCs, collected 5 days after the yellow fever booster vaccination. CDR3 amino acids: CASSQPAGTYSGNTIYF. DNA for the CDR3: TGTGCCAGCAGCCAACCCGCCGGGACATACTCTGGAAACACCATATATTTT.